What follows is one T cell receptor (beta chain) and its context. The antigen remains undetermined. After removal of 2 bases from V and 7 bases from J, the junction contained 8 bases not matched to a gene. The CDR3 totals 16 residues. The data are from a study of T cells in Graves' hyperthyroidism and ophthalmopathy. Overall study findings and caveats: Among clonotypes expanded in thyroid above 0.001, most were also found in blood. With a median lead of around 5.9 months before onset, the model predicted ophthalmopathy.

Absent ophthalmopathy progression within 18 months defined stable Graves' hyperthyroidism. Recently diagnosed hyperthyroidism of less than 2 months' duration affected patients aged 18 to 65. The CDR3 regions of TCR beta were amplified from RNA transcripts. When the TCR CDR3 underwent first-round RT-PCR, the HTBI primer set was used. TCRdb processed the multiplex PCR reads anew with MiXCR; each CDR3 protein has one entry. The sample includes 750,000 to 950,000 distinct CDR3 sequences, about 38% of them seen just once. The rearrangement uses TRBV12-3 or TRBV12-4 and TRBJ1-6, with 7 bases lining up with TRBD1. Sequenced input: blood. The clonotype originates from a man between 18 and 29 years old with Graves' hyperthyroidism. Here the CDR3 reads CASSLYPGQMNSPLHF. In nucleotides, the CDR3 is TGTGCCAGCAGTTTATATCCGGGACAGATGAATTCACCCCTCCACTTT.